These 2 T cell receptor beta chains were sequenced from one sample in a study of CD8+CD57+ T cells in acquired aplastic anemia. Sequencing involved patients with CD8+CD57+ cell expansion previously shown by flow cytometry. Genomic DNA served as template for TCR beta VDJ and CDR3 profiling. TCRdb ran MiXCR on the reads and lists one entry per CDR3 protein. The table records hundreds of thousands of distinct CDR3 sequences, around 33% of them present only once. Material for sequencing was sorted CD4+, CD8+, or CD8+CD57+ T cells (not recorded which) from PBMCs. The receptor source for this set is a human donor with aplastic anemia.

This clonotype appeared a few times. The chain recombines TRBV25-1 with TRBJ1-5; 7 positions agree with TRBD1. With 11 bases clipped from V and 5 bases from J, the junction kept 15 bases outside the gene matches. The CDR3 loop spans 15 amino acids. Germline V gives CDR1 MGHDK, CDR2 SYGVNS. The CDR3 DNA reads as TGTGCCTGGGCCCGCCCAGGGGGGCTAGATCAGCCCCAGCATTTT. Translating it yields CAWARPGGLDQPQHF.

Concerning this clonotype itself: This may come from a read error, since a much larger clone is one base off. The chain has TRBV11-2 and TRBJ1-6; weak D call: TRBD1 (5 bases). The germline V gene encodes CDR1 SGHAT and CDR2 FQNNGV. The V and J ends lost 6 bases and 9 bases respectively, with 21 bases between them. CDR3 length: 16 amino acids. The CDR3 loop is CASRHGTTRDFSPLHF. The DNA of the CDR3 is TGTGCCAGCAGACATGGCACCACCAGGGATTTTTCACCCCTCCACTTT.